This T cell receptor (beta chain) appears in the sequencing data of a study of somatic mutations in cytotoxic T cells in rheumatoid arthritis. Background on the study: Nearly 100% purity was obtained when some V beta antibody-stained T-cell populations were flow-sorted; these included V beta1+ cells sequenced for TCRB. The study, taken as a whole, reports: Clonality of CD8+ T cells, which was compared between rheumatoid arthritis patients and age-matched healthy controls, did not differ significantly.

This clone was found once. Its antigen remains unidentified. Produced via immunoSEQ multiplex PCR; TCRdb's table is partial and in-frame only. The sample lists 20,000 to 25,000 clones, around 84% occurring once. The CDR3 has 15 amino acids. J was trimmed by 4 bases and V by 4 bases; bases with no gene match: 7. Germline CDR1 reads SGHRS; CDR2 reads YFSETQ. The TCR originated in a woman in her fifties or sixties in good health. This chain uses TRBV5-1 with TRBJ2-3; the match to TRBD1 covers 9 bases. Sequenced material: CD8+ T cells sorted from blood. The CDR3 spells CASSPGTGSADTQYF. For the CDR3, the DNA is TGCGCCAGCAGCCCCGGGACAGGGAGCGCAGATACGCAGTATTTT.